The 16 T cell receptor beta chains below were found in one sample sequenced in a study of cytomegalovirus exposure and HLA in healthy donors. Primers included in the PCR were 60 Vbeta and 13 Jbeta primers. Clones were sequenced by immunoSEQ multiplex PCR, and TCRdb holds only the in-frame ones, with some missing. The data contain about 120,000 clones, over 80% of them singletons. The sample taken for sequencing was PBMCs. These receptors were collected from a middle-aged man in good health and CMV-seronegative.

The chain combines TRBV7-2 with TRBJ2-5; TRBD2 is a possible D gene (5 bases). The CDR3 totals 15 residues. Germline assignment: CDR1 SGHTA and CDR2 FQGNSA. V was clipped by 1 base and J by 3 bases, with 12 bases between them. CDR3 sequence: CASSLDGRAEETQYF. CDR3 DNA: TGTGCCAGCAGCTTAGATGGGCGGGCCGAAGAGACCCAGTACTTC.

The V and J genes are TRBV7-2 and TRBJ1-4; the D gene is possibly TRBD1 (5 bases). The germline CDR1 and CDR2 sequences are SGHTA and FQGNSA. The CDR3 contains 17 residues. With 2 bases removed from V and 2 bases from J, the gap between germline ends came to 15 bases. CDR3 sequence reads: CASSLNPWAGTNEKLFF. CDR3 DNA: TGTGCCAGCAGCTTAAATCCTTGGGCAGGGACTAATGAAAAACTGTTTTTT.

The count of this clone is one. The chain employs TRBV29-1 and TRBJ2-7; D may be TRBD2 (6 bases). The V gene's germline CDR1 is SQVTM and CDR2 ANQGSEA. CDR3 length equals 13 residues. V was pared by 4 bases and J by 1 base, with 11 bases between. The CDR3 bases are TGCAGCGTTGGACTAGGTCGGTCCTACGAGCAGTACTTC. Its translation is CSVGLGRSYEQYF.

This clone was counted a single time. The genes are TRBV2 and TRBJ2-7; 8 bases are shared with TRBD2. CDR1 and CDR2 from the germline V gene are SNHLY and FYNNEI. The CDR3 contains 13 residues. The J segment lost 3 bases and the V segment lost 6 bases, leaving 4 bases of the junction unmatched. CDR3 amino acids: CASRVSGSYEQYF. CDR3 bases: TGTGCCAGCAGAGTAAGCGGGAGCTACGAGCAGTACTTC.

The chain has TRBV6-5 and TRBJ2-3; 7 bases match TRBD2. Germline CDR1 MNHEY, CDR2 SVGAGI. This CDR3 is built from 16 residues. J was trimmed by 6 bases and V by 4 bases; bases with no gene match: 13. Here the CDR3 DNA reads TGTGCCAGCAGTTCGGTCGGATCAGCGGGAAGCGATACGCAGTATTTT. Its protein product is CASSSVGSAGSDTQYF.

The V gene is TRBV19, the J gene TRBJ2-7, with 8 bases aligning to TRBD1. CDR3 length: 15 residues. V was clipped by 3 bases and J by 3 bases; unmatched bases: 7. The germline V gene encodes CDR1 LNHDA and CDR2 SQIVND (reference sequence). The CDR3 bases are TGTGCCAGTAGTATGACAACAGGGGGTTTCTACGAGCAGTACTTC. As protein: CASSMTTGGFYEQYF. The full variable domain, completed using reference TRBV19 and TRBJ2-7, is DGGITQSPKYLFRKEGQNVTLSCEQNLNHDAMYWYRQDPGQGLRLIYYSQIVNDFQKGDIAEGYSVSREKKESFPLTVTSAQKNPTAFYLCASSMTTGGFYEQYFGPGTRLTVT.

The V and J genes are TRBV19 and TRBJ2-5; D remains unclear. The ends were cut back, 1 base at V and 4 bases at J, with 7 bases in the middle. In germline, CDR1 is LNHDA, CDR2 SQIVND (reference sequence). The CDR3 runs 13 residues. The CDR3 sequence: CASSIAVRETQYF. The CDR3 DNA follows: TGTGCCAGTAGTATAGCCGTCCGAGAGACCCAGTACTTC.

CDR3 sequence reads: CAWRVAMNTEAFF. The CDR3 bases are TGTGCCTGGAGAGTGGCCATGAACACTGAAGCTTTCTTT. The rearrangement links TRBV30 to TRBJ1-1, with D unresolved. V was pared by 3 bases and J by 0 bases, with 8 bases between. The V gene's germline CDR1 is GTSNPN and CDR2 SVGIG (reference sequence). The CDR3 runs to 13 residues. The variable domain in full, completed from reference TRBV30 and TRBJ1-1, reads SQTIHQWPATLVQPVGSPLSLECTVEGTSNPNLYWYRQAAGRGLQLLFYSVGIGQISSEVPQNLSASRPQDRQFILSSKKLLLSDSGFYLCAWRVAMNTEAFFGQGTRLTVV.

The genes are TRBV29-1 and TRBJ2-7; weak D call: TRBD2 (6 bases). V was trimmed by 4 bases and J by 2 bases, leaving 12 bases between them. The CDR3 spans 13 residues. The germline V gene encodes CDR1 SQVTM and CDR2 ANQGSEA. The CDR3 loop reads CSVGGDGTYEQYF. The CDR3 DNA is TGCAGCGTTGGGGGGGACGGAACCTACGAGCAGTACTTC.

The rearrangement joins TRBV6-5 to TRBJ1-6, with a possible D match to TRBD1 (5 bases). The CDR3 runs 13 residues. Looked up from germline, CDR1 is MNHEY and CDR2 is SVGAGI. Trimming took 11 bases from V and 4 from J, leaving 12 bases between them. For the CDR3, the DNA is TGTGCCGGGGCTCGGAATTATAATTCACCCCTCCACTTT. Encoded protein: CAGARNYNSPLHF.

The V call is TRBV7-9, the J call TRBJ1-1, with D possibly TRBD1 on 6 matching bases. V lost 4 bases, J lost 0 bases, and 9 bases lay in between. The CDR3 is made up of 14 amino acids. In germline, CDR1 is SEHNR, CDR2 FQNEAQ (reference sequence). The CDR3 protein is CASSSGQLNTEAFF. In nucleotides, the CDR3 is TGTGCCAGCAGCTCCGGACAGTTGAACACTGAAGCTTTCTTT. The full variable domain, in which reference TRBV7-9 and TRBJ1-1 provide the parts outside the CDR3, is DTGVSQNPRHKITKRGQNVTFRCDPISEHNRLYWYRQTLGQGPEFLTYFQNEAQLEKSRLLSDRFSAERPKGSFSTLEIQRTEQGDSAMYLCASSSGQLNTEAFFGQGTRLTVV.

The chain combines TRBV19 with TRBJ2-3, with 8 bases matching TRBD2. With V trimmed by 8 bases and J by 4 bases, 17 bases remained unmatched. This CDR3 has 17 amino acids. Germline V gives CDR1 LNHDA, CDR2 SQIVND (reference sequence). CDR3 loop: CASAIPWAGGDADTQYF. CDR3 nucleotide sequence: TGTGCCAGTGCTATCCCCTGGGCGGGAGGAGATGCAGATACGCAGTATTTT.

The chain combines TRBV9 with TRBJ1-1; D gene uncertain. Germline loops: CDR1 SGDLS, CDR2 YYNGEE. V was cut by 4 bases and J by 5 bases, with 12 bases left in between. The CDR3 is 13 residues long. This CDR3 reads CASSPRGETEAFF. Here the CDR3 DNA reads TGTGCCAGCAGCCCCCGGGGAGAAACTGAAGCTTTCTTT.

Only a few counts were recorded for this clone. The chain combines TRBV7-9 with TRBJ1-1; tentative D call: TRBD1 (6 bases). The CDR3 is 15 amino acids. CDR1 and CDR2 from the germline V gene are SEHNR and FQNEAQ (reference sequence). Trimming stripped 5 bases from V and 0 bases from J, with 13 bases between. The CDR3 DNA sequence: TGTGCCAGCAGCGCGCAGCAGGGGATGAACACTGAAGCTTTCTTT. It codes for CASSAQQGMNTEAFF.

This clone has only a few counts. The J gene is TRBJ1-3, the V gene TRBV4-2, with TRBD1 matching over 11 bases. Germline CDR1 and CDR2: LGHNA and YNFKEQ. The CDR3 is 18 amino acids. Germline trimming cut 7 bases from V and 2 bases from J; bases unmatched to any gene: 13. CDR3 loop: CASTPDRGLSRTGNTIYF. The CDR3 DNA reads as TGTGCCAGCACCCCGGACAGGGGGCTTTCTCGAACTGGAAACACCATATATTTT.

This chain connects TRBV29-1 to TRBJ2-7; 9 bases align to TRBD1. The germline gives CDR1 SQVTM, CDR2 ANQGSEA. V lost 6 bases, J lost 1 base, and 4 bases stayed unmatched. There are 13 residues in the CDR3. CDR3 sequence (DNA): TGCAGCGTCAGGACAGGGGTTTCCTACGAGCAGTACTTC. This codes for CSVRTGVSYEQYF.